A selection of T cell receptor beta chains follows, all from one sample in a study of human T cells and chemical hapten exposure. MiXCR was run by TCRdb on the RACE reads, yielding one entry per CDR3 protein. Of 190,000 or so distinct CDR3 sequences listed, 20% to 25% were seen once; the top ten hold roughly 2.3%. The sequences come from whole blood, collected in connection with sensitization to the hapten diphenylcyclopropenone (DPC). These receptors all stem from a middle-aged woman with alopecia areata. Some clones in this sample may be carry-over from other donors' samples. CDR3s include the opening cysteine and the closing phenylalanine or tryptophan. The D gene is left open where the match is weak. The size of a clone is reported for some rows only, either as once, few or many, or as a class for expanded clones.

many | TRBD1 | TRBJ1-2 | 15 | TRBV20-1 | CSAPTRTGRDYGYTF | TGCAGTGCCCCAACCCGGACAGGGCGCGACTACGGCTACACCTTC
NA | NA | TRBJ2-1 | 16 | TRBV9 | CASSVGPTRTYNEQFF | TGTGCCAGCAGCGTAGGCCCTACCAGAACCTACAATGAGCAGTTCTTC
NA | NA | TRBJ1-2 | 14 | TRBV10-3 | CAIRVTLGRYGYTF | TGTGCCATCCGCGTGACACTAGGACGCTATGGCTACACCTTC
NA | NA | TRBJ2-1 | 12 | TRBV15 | CATSRGSNEQFF | TGTGCCACCAGCAGAGGTAGCAATGAGCAGTTCTTC
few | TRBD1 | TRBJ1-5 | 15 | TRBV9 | CASSKGAKGNQPQHF | TGTGCCAGCAGCAAGGGGGCGAAAGGCAATCAGCCCCAGCATTTT
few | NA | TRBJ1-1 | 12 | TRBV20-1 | CSAVQGYTEAFF | TGCAGTGCTGTCCAGGGTTACACTGAAGCTTTCTTT
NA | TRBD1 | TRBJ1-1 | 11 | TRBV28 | CASRSTGESFF | TGTGCCAGCAGATCTACAGGGGAATCTTTCTTT
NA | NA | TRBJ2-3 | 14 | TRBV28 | CASSNGRSTDTQYF | TGTGCCAGCAGCAACGGACGGAGCACAGATACGCAGTATTTT
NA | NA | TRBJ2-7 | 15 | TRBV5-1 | CASSLAPGFNYEQYF | TGCGCCAGCAGCTTGGCACCAGGGTTCAACTACGAGCAGTACTTC
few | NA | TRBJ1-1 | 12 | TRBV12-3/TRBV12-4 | CASKGVQTEAFF | TGTGCCAGTAAGGGGGTACAGACTGAAGCTTTCTTT
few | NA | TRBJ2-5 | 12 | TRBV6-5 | CASSYGTETQYF | TGTGCCAGCAGTTACGGGACGGAGACCCAGTACTTC
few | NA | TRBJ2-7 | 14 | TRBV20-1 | CSASYELSSYEQYF | TGCAGTGCCAGCTACGAACTAAGCTCCTACGAGCAGTACTTC
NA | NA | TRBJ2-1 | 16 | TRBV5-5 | CASSLLPSARFNEQFF | TGTGCCAGCAGCTTGCTCCCTAGCGCCCGGTTCAATGAGCAGTTCTTC
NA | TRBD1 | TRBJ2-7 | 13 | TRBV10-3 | CAARQGSTYEQYF | TGTGCCGCAAGACAGGGGTCAACCTACGAGCAGTACTTC
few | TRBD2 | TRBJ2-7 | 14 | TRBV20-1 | CSARDSGRTYEQYF | TGCAGTGCTAGAGATAGCGGGAGAACCTACGAGCAGTACTTC
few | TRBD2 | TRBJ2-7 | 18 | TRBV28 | CASRGLHLRREGLYEQYF | TGTGCCAGCAGGGGCCTCCACCTCCGTCGGGAGGGCCTATACGAGCAGTACTTC
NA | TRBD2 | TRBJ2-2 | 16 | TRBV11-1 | CASSSGLAENTGELFF | TGTGCCAGCAGCTCAGGACTAGCGGAGAACACCGGGGAGCTGTTTTTT
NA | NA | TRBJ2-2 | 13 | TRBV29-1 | CSVEGINTGVLFF | TGCAGCGTTGAGGGGATAAACACCGGGGTGCTGTTTTTT